The rows below give T cell receptor beta chains drawn from one sample of a study of T-cell reconstitution after alpha-beta-depleted transplantation in children. TCRdb re-analysed the PCR reads in MiXCR, keeping a single row per CDR3 protein. Among hundreds of thousands of distinct CDR3 sequences, approximately 14% were seen once, and the ten largest hold 0.65% to 0.9%. Sequences were derived from PBMCs, sampled before TCRalphabeta/CD19-depleted stem cell transplant. The origin of the receptors is a girl aged 2 to 9 with congenital amegakaryocytic thrombocytopenia, due to receive a stem cell transplant. CDR3s include the opening cysteine and the closing phenylalanine or tryptophan. Fields, in order: J gene, D gene, clone size, V gene, CDR3 protein, CDR3 DNA. A D gene is named only where the DNA matches it firmly. Clone size appears in some rows only: once, few, many, or a class for an expanded clone.

j_call: TRBJ1-2; d_call: .; clone_size: .; v_call: TRBV12-3/TRBV12-4; cdr3_aa: CASSFRPQSNYGYTF; cdr3_nt: TGTGCCAGCAGTTTTAGGCCGCAGAGTAACTATGGCTACACCTTC
j_call: TRBJ2-5; d_call: .; clone_size: .; v_call: TRBV28; cdr3_aa: CASSLYGQLQETQYF; cdr3_nt: TGTGCCAGCAGTTTATATGGGCAGCTTCAAGAGACCCAGTACTTC
j_call: TRBJ2-1; d_call: .; clone_size: many; v_call: TRBV5-5; cdr3_aa: CASSLGFRGGSYNEQFF; cdr3_nt: TGTGCCAGCAGCTTGGGGTTTAGGGGGGGCTCCTACAATGAGCAGTTCTTC
j_call: TRBJ2-3; d_call: TRBD2; clone_size: once; v_call: TRBV7-8; cdr3_aa: CPTVGLSGKYTDTQYF; cdr3_nt: TGTCCCACCGTGGGCTTGAGCGGGAAGTATACAGATACGCAGTATTTT
j_call: TRBJ2-1; d_call: .; clone_size: many; v_call: TRBV9; cdr3_aa: CASSVGGGGSYNEQFF; cdr3_nt: TGTGCCAGCAGCGTGGGCGGAGGGGGGTCCTACAATGAGCAGTTCTTC
j_call: TRBJ2-7; d_call: .; clone_size: few; v_call: TRBV18; cdr3_aa: CASSPGETKTYEQYF; cdr3_nt: TGTGCCAGCTCACCCGGGGAGACCAAAACCTACGAGCAGTACTTC
j_call: TRBJ2-1; d_call: .; clone_size: .; v_call: TRBV25-1; cdr3_aa: CASSESVWLGNEQFF; cdr3_nt: TGTGCCAGCAGTGAATCTGTTTGGCTAGGGAATGAGCAGTTCTTC
j_call: TRBJ1-2; d_call: .; clone_size: few; v_call: TRBV14; cdr3_aa: CASRSTGTDDPNYGYTF; cdr3_nt: TGTGCCAGCAGATCTACCGGGACTGATGATCCTAACTATGGCTACACCTTC
j_call: TRBJ2-1; d_call: TRBD1; clone_size: many; v_call: TRBV5-1; cdr3_aa: CASRGQGAPGNEQFF; cdr3_nt: TGCGCCAGCCGGGGACAGGGGGCGCCTGGGAATGAGCAGTTCTTC
j_call: TRBJ2-7; d_call: TRBD2; clone_size: .; v_call: TRBV11-1; cdr3_aa: CASSSGLAGVRSYEQYF; cdr3_nt: TGTGCCAGCAGCTCGGGACTAGCGGGAGTACGGTCCTACGAGCAGTACTTC
j_call: TRBJ1-6; d_call: TRBD1; clone_size: .; v_call: TRBV7-6; cdr3_aa: CASSLDRFQDSPLHF; cdr3_nt: TGTGCCAGCAGCTTGGACAGGTTTCAAGATTCACCCCTCCACTTT
j_call: TRBJ1-1; d_call: .; clone_size: .; v_call: TRBV2; cdr3_aa: CASSRSAPANTEAFF; cdr3_nt: TGTGCCAGCTCGCGCTCTGCGCCCGCAAACACTGAAGCTTTCTTT